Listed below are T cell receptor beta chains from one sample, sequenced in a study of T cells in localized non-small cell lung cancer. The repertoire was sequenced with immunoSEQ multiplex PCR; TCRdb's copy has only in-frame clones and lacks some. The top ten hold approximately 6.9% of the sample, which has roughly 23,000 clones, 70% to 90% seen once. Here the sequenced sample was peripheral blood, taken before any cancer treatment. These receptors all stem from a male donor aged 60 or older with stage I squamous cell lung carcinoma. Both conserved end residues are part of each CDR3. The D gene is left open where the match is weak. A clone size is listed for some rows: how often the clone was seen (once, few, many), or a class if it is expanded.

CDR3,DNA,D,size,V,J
CASSVRGREAEKLFF,TGTGCCAGCAGTGTCCGCGGCAGGGAGGCAGAAAAACTGTTTTTT,-,-,TRBV25-1,TRBJ1-4
CASSLDRGLHF,TGTGCCAGCAGTTTGGACAGGGGCCTACATTTT,TRBD1,few,TRBV6-6,TRBJ1-5
CASSQGGVAGFYGYTF,TGCGCCAGCAGCCAGGGCGGGGTAGCAGGGTTCTATGGCTACACCTTC,-,-,TRBV5-1,TRBJ1-2
CSVEAWGKETDLYGYTF,TGCAGCGTTGAAGCCTGGGGGAAGGAAACGGACCTCTATGGCTACACCTTC,-,-,TRBV29-1,TRBJ1-2
CASSWTGTRNSPLHF,TGTGCCAGCAGCTGGACCGGGACGAGAAATTCACCCCTCCACTTT,-,-,TRBV5-6,TRBJ1-6
CASSIDEGDRDDFTNEKLFF,TGTGCCAGTAGTATAGACGAAGGAGACAGGGACGATTTTACTAATGAAAAACTGTTTTTT,TRBD1,-,TRBV19,TRBJ1-4
CASSITDSSLPYEQYF,TGTGCCAGTAGTATTACTGACAGCAGCCTCCCCTACGAGCAGTACTTC,-,-,TRBV19,TRBJ2-7
CASGVDRVINTEAFF,TGTGCTAGTGGGGTTGACAGGGTAATAAACACTGAAGCTTTCTTT,TRBD1,-,TRBV12-5,TRBJ1-1
CASSLGHLNYGYTF,TGTGCCAGCAGTTTAGGGCATCTTAACTATGGCTACACCTTC,-,-,TRBV28,TRBJ1-2
CASSPYLGSGGAEGETQYF,TGTGCCAGCTCACCATACCTTGGAAGCGGGGGGGCTGAAGGCGAGACCCAGTACTTC,TRBD2,-,TRBV18,TRBJ2-5
CAWDHEGGSGNTIYF,TGTGCCTGGGACCATGAAGGGGGCTCTGGAAACACCATATATTTT,-,-,TRBV30,TRBJ1-3
CASSIGRWGIDTQYF,TGTGCCAGTAGTATAGGTCGTTGGGGGATAGATACGCAGTATTTT,-,-,TRBV19,TRBJ2-3
CASSQAQTGGYGYTF,TGCGCCAGCAGCCAAGCCCAGACAGGGGGCTATGGCTACACCTTC,TRBD1,-,TRBV4-3,TRBJ1-2
CASRRLRAVTGELFF,TGTGCCAGCAGGCGACTCCGGGCCGTAACCGGGGAGCTGTTTTTT,-,-,TRBV6-5,TRBJ2-2
CASMGGTPRERYTF,TGTGCCAGTATGGGAGGGACACCTAGAGAACGCTACACCTTC,-,-,TRBV19,TRBJ1-2
CSVIGQVETQYF,TGCAGCGTTATTGGACAGGTAGAGACCCAGTACTTC,TRBD1,-,TRBV29-1,TRBJ2-5
CASSQARLAGRRRISYNEQFF,TGCGCCAGCAGCCAAGCAAGACTAGCGGGGAGACGCCGGATCTCCTACAATGAGCAGTTCTTC,TRBD2,once,TRBV4-3,TRBJ2-1
CASSLSGAREAFF,TGTGCCAGCAGTTTATCAGGGGCGAGGGAAGCTTTCTTT,-,-,TRBV28,TRBJ1-1
CASSQPPNTDTQYF,TGCGCCAGCAGCCAACCGCCAAACACAGATACGCAGTATTTT,-,-,TRBV5-1,TRBJ2-3
CASRRGLNSYEQYF,TGTGCCAGTCGACGGGGGCTAAACTCCTACGAGCAGTACTTC,-,-,TRBV19,TRBJ2-7